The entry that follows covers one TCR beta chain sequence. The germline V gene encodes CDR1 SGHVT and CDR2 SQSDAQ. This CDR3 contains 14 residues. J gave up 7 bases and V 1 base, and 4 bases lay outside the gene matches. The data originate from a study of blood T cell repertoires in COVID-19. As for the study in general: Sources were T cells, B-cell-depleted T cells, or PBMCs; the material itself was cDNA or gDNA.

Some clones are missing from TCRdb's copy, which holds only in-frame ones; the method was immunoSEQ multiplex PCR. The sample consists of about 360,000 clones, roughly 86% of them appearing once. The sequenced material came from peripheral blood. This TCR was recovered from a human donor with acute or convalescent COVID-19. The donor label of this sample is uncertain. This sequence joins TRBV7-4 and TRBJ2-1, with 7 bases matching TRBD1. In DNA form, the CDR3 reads TGTGCCAGCAGCTTAGGACAGGGTCTGAATGAGCAGTTCTTC. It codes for CASSLGQGLNEQFF.